The T cell receptor (beta chain) described here comes from a study of cytomegalovirus exposure and HLA in healthy donors. About the research overall: A preliminary data release comprised around 90 million unique TCRs obtained from HLA-typed donors.

Study-level points and caveats: The authors listed 150 to 200 TCR beta chains as cytomegalovirus-associated. Cytomegalovirus status was reportedly diagnosed by the classifier with high specificity and sensitivity. Common viral pathogens seemed to be connected with several of the most significant clusters, according to a later analysis.

About this clone: Its antigen is currently unknown.

CDR3 size: 13 residues. Germline V gene lookup returns CDR1 MDHEN and CDR2 SYDVKM. The V end lost 2 bases, the J end lost 1 base, and 5 bases lay between the germline ends. The PCR ran on 60 Vbeta and 13 Jbeta primers. The repertoire was sequenced with immunoSEQ multiplex PCR; TCRdb's copy has only in-frame clones and lacks some. The sample includes under 200,000 clones, approximately 12% of them seen just once. This sequence originates from a man aged 50 to 60 in good health and CMV-seropositive. The rearrangement joins TRBV28 to TRBJ1-1; no firm D call. The material sequenced was PBMCs. CDR3 DNA sequence: TGTGCCAGCAGTTTAATCGGGAACACTGAAGCTTTCTTT. This encodes CASSLIGNTEAFF.